This section outlines one TCR beta chain sequence together with its context. The target of this receptor is not known. No base quality values were provided; no much bigger clone lies one nucleotide off. The record originates from a study of technical replicates of blood from a handful of donors (TCRdb year 2017). From a lookup of the germline V gene, CDR1 and CDR2 are MDHEN and SYDVKM. V is cut back by 2 bases and J by 5 bases, with 5 bases in the junction unmatched. The CDR3 runs 14 residues from the cysteine to the phenylalanine. Just CDR3 DNA is preserved here, 42 bases in frame from base 1. The library was obtained by the immunoSEQ multiplex PCR assay. This immuneACCESS table, as held by TCRdb, lists in-frame sequences with V and J called but not all clones. Of the missing ones, under half trace to an unresolved V gene in checked studies; the others have no known cause. The sample table holds approximately 75,000 clones, of which approximately 96% were seen once. Around 0.18% of the sample belongs to the ten largest clones.

The sequence derives from a human donor in good health. Input material: T cells isolated from PBMCs. The chain was built from TRBV28 and TRBJ2-5; 7 central nucleotides agree with TRBD2. The CDR3 amino acid sequence is: CASSLGGGFETQYF. The DNA is TGTGCCAGCAGTTTAGGGGGGGGTTTCGAGACCCAGTACTTC.